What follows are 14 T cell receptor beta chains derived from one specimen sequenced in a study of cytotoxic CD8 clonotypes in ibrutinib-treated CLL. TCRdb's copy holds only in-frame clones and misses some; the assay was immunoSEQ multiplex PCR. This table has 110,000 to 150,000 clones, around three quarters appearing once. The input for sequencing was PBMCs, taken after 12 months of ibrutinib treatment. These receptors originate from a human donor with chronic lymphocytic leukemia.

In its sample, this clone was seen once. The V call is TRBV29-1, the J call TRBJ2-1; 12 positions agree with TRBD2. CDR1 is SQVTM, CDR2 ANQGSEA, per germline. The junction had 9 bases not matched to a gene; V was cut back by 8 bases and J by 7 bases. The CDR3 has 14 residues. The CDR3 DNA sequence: TGCAGCATCCTAGCGGGAGGGCTTTCGAATGAGCAGTTCTTC. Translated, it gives CSILAGGLSNEQFF.

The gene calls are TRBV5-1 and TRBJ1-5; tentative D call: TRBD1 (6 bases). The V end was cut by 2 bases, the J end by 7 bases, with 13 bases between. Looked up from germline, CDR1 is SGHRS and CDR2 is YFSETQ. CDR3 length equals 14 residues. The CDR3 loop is CASSFTGLGQPQHF. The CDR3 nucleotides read TGCGCCAGCAGCTTTACAGGGTTGGGGCAGCCCCAGCATTTT.

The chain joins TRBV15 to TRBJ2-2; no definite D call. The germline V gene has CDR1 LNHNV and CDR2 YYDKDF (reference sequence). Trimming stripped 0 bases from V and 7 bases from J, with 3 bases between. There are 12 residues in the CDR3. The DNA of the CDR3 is TGTGCCACCAGCAGAGATTTCGGGGAGCTGTTTTTT. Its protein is CATSRDFGELFF. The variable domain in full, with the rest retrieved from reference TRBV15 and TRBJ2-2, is DAMVIQNPRYQVTQFGKPVTLSCSQTLNHNVMYWYQQKSSQAPKLLFHYYDKDFNNEADTPDNFQSRRPNTSFCFLDIRSPGLGDTAMYLCATSRDFGELFFGEGSRLTVL.

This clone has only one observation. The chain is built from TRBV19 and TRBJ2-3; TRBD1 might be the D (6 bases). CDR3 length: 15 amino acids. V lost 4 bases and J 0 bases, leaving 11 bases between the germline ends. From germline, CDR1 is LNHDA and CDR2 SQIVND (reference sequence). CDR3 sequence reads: CASSTGQYSTDTQYF. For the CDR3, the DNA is TGTGCCAGTAGTACCGGACAGTATAGCACAGATACGCAGTATTTT.

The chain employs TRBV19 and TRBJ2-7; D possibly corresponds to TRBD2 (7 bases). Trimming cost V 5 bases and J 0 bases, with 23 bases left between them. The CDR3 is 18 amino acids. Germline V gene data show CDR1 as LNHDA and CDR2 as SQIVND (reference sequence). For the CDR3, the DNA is TGTGCCAGTAGTGGGGGGCCCTCGAGCGGGGCCCCCTCCTACGAGCAGTACTTC. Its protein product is CASSGGPSSGAPSYEQYF.

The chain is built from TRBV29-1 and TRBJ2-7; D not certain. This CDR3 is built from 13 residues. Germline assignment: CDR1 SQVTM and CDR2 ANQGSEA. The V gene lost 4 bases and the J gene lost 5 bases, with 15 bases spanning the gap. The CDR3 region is CSVASRSLNEQYF. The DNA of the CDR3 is TGCAGCGTTGCAAGTAGGTCTCTCAACGAGCAGTACTTC.

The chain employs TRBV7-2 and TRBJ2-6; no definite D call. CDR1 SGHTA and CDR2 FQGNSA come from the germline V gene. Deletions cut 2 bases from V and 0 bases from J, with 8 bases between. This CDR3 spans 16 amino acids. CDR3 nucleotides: TGTGCCAGCAGCTTACGGCGGTTCTCTGGGGCCAACGTCCTGACTTTC. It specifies CASSLRRFSGANVLTF.

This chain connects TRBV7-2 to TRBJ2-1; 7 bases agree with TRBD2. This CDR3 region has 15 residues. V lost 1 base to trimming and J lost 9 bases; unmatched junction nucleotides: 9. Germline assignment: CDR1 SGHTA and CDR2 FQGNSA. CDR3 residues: CASSLDFAGVTEQFF. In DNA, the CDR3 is TGTGCCAGCAGCTTAGATTTTGCGGGAGTGACTGAGCAGTTCTTC. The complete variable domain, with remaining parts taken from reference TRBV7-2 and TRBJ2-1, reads GAGVSQSPSNKVTEKGKDVELRCDPISGHTALYWYRQSLGQGLEFLIYFQGNSAPDKSGLPSDRFSAERTGGSVSTLTIQRTQQEDSAVYLCASSLDFAGVTEQFFGPGTRLTVL.

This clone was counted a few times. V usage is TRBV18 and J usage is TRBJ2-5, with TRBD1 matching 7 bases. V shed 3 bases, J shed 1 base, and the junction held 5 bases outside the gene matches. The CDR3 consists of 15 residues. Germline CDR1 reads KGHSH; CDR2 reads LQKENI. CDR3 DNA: TGTGCCAGCTCACCTAACCGGGACAGCCAAGAGACCCAGTACTTC. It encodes CASSPNRDSQETQYF.

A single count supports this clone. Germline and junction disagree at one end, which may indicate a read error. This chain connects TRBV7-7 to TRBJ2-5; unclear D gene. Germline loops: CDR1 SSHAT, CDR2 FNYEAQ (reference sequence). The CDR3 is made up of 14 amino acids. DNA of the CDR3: TGTGCTAGCAGCCTACTACGGACCGGGGAGACCCAGTACTTC. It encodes CASSLLRTGETQYF. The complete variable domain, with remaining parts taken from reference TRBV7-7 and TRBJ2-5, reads GAGVSQSPRYKVTKRGQDVTLRCDPISSHATLYWYQQALGQGPEFLTYFNYEAQPDKSGLPSDRFSAERPEGSISTLTIQRTEQRDSAMYRCASSLLRTGETQYFGPGTRLLVL.

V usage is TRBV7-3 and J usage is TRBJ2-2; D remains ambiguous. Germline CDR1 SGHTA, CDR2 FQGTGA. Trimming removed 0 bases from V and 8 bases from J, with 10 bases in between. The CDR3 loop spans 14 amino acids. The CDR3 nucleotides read TGTGCCAGCAGCTTAACGCGGAGCCCGGGGGAGCTGTTTTTT. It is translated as CASSLTRSPGELFF.

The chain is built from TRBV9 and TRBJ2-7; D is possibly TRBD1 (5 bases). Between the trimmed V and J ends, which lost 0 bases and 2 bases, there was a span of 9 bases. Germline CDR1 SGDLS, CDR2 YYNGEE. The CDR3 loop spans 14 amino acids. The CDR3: CASSVGQPPYEQYF. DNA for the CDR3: TGTGCCAGCAGCGTAGGACAGCCTCCCTACGAGCAGTACTTC.

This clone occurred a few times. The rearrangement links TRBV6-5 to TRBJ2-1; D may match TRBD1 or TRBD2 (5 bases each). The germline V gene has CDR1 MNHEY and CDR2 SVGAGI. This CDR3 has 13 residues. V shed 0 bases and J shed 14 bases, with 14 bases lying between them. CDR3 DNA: TGTGCCAGCAGTTACTCGCCCAGGGAAGCGGAGTTCTTC. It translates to CASSYSPREAEFF.

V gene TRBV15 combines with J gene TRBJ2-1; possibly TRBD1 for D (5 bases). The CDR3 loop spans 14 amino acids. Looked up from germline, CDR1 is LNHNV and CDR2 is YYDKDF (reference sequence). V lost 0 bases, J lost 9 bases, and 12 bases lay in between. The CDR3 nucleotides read TGTGCCACCAGCAGAGATCGGTTGGGGCTTGAGCAGTTCTTC. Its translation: CATSRDRLGLEQFF.